Included here is one T cell receptor (beta chain) sequence, with context. These data come from a study of blood T cell repertoires in COVID-19. Recovered Cohort 3 donors showed two negative PCRs, clearance, or symptom resolution. Original analysis: The assay estimated nucleated cells by amplifying reference gene primers. The data were produced by immunoSEQ multiplex PCR, yet TCRdb's version contains in-frame clones alone and is incomplete. V and J calls and clone size are given by that table; D and trimming were obtained from the DNA. The repertoire holds approximately 300,000 clones, 70% to 90% seen once, with approximately 5.3% in the top ten. The clonotype originates from a woman between 25 and 40 years old who had recovered from COVID-19. Sequenced sample: PBMCs or T cells enriched from blood (not recorded which).

The CDR3 coding sequence is TGTGCCAGCAGTCCCCTTGGCACCTATAATTCACCCCTCCACTTT. It specifies CASSPLGTYNSPLHF. The chain employs TRBV6-5 and TRBJ1-6; D unclear. Trimming removed 5 bases from V and 2 bases from J, with 10 bases in between. This CDR3 is built from 15 residues. Germline loops: CDR1 MNHEY, CDR2 SVGAGI.